This T cell receptor (beta chain) appears in the sequencing data of a study of T cells after yellow fever vaccination. This clonotype has a count of ten or more. In TCRdb, the 5' RACE reads were re-called with MiXCR into one record per CDR3 protein. The sample includes about 69,000 distinct CDR3 sequences, about 6% of them seen just once. Sequencing used CD4+ T cells sorted from PBMCs, obtained approximately 15 days after the first yellow fever vaccination. The receptor's source is a man younger than 35 who received the YFV17D yellow fever vaccine.

CDR3 sequence (DNA): TGCGCCAGCGGCCCGAGGGAAACTCGATTACAAGAGACCCAGTACTTC. Its translation: CASGPRETRLQETQYF. This sequence joins TRBV5-1 and TRBJ2-5, with D possibly being TRBD2 (5 bases). The CDR3 is 16 residues long. Trimming took off 7 bases at V and 2 bases at J, with 21 bases between the two ends. Germline lookup yields CDR1 SGHRS and CDR2 YFSETQ.